This T cell receptor (beta chain) stems from a study of shared clonotypes between healthy human individuals (dated by TCRdb to the early 2020s). About the investigation overall: A few men and a couple of women, aged 18 to 49 years, made up the cohort. Each donor's leukapheresis produced roughly between roughly 0.9 and 8.9 billion PBMCs. Libraries were prepared and TCR repertoires were sequenced by different laboratories using diverse techniques, in order to increase sequencing depth and limit assay-specific biases. To estimate repertoire size and how much clonotype sharing occurs between individuals, the study deeply sequenced the blood TCR repertoires of roughly 5 healthy adults. For each donor, CD4 naive and CD4 memory were each run on three plates, CD8 naive on two plates, and CD8 memory on one plate. The full study reports these points: Based on pairwise subsampling, the degree of clonotype sharing among donors was expected to be affected by sequencing depth. The genetic and exposure-history diversity represented was limited by the small number of donors. Sampling was restricted to blood, and TCR repertoires in tissue are likely to differ from TCR repertoires in blood. Approximately 5% of naive CD4, 3.5% of naive CD8, about 2.4% of memory CD4, and 0.4% of memory CD8 clonotypes were shared across several donors. Incomplete sequencing was indicated by rarefaction of sorted-subset datasets, despite the large sequencing depth. Naive subsets generally had larger estimated clonotype richness than memory subsets. Higher generation probabilities were observed for clonotypes shared by all four sorted-subset donors than for non-shared clonotypes.

TCR CDR3 regions were amplified from genomic DNA by multiplex PCR using the deep immunoSEQ assay. Genomic DNA extracted from each cell subset was distributed evenly over all wells of several immunoSEQ 96-well plates, and each plate served as one replicate. For sorted subsets, roughly 0.2 ug genomic DNA, equal to about 30,000 T cell genomes, was loaded into each replicate PCR. Purified libraries were measured with a Qubit 3.0 fluorometer, size-checked on a Bioanalyzer 2100, and measured again with the KAPA Library Quantification kit. A separate single-read 150-cycle Illumina NextSeq 550 flow cell was used to sequence each immunoSEQ 96-well plate. Turning to the authors' computational methods: Because the immunoSEQ output held only junctional sequences and lacked quality scores, the filtering could not match the filtering applied to full-length reads. To assign V/J genes and CDR3, sequences were annotated using PyIR, a Python wrapper for IgBLAST v1.9, with IMGT germline references. Reads were filtered out if the reads had weak V/J assignments (E-value above 1e-6), no CDR3, stop codons, out-of-frame junctions, or ambiguous translated residues. V3J clonotypes were defined as sequences sharing the same inferred V gene, J gene, and CDR3 amino acid sequence. To compute the percentage overlap between repertoires, the number of shared unique clonotypes was divided by the size of the smaller repertoire. Richness of each repertoire was evaluated using RTK rarefaction, the Chao1 estimator, and Recon v2.1 estimates of unobserved clonotypes. For all TCRbeta clonotypes obtained by the gDNA method from four donors, generation probabilities were computed with OLGA. Held by TCRdb, this immuneACCESS table contains in-frame sequences only and omits some clones. Under half of the omission traces to an unresolved V gene where checked; the cause of the rest is unknown. Clone size and the V and J calls come from that table; the DNA yielded D and trimming. The sample table holds hundreds of thousands of clones, of which around 96% were seen once. The top ten constitute 0.095% to 0.13% of the sample.

As regards this clone: The specificity of this receptor is unknown. One base away there is no much larger clone; base qualities are not given.

CD8 naive samples were obtained by positive selection for CCR7 among CD45RO-negative cells, yielding a CD45RA+CCR7+ population from which TemRA cells were excluded. Donors were healthy HIV-negative adults with no recently reported acute infections or vaccinations. Every donor was a Caucasian adult residing in Nashville, Tennessee, USA. Blood was obtained by leukapheresis, after which PBMCs were separated by Ficoll-Histopaque density gradient centrifugation and cryopreserved in liquid nitrogen vapor phase. Analytical flow cytometry was used to check the purity and quantity of each magnetically sorted T cell population. From each sorted fraction, genomic DNA was isolated and quantified by UV absorbance on a Nanodrop 2000c. The junction carries 16 bases between V and J, which are trimmed by 4 bases and 10 bases respectively. The CDR3, from cysteine to phenylalanine, totals 13 residues. Here the CDR3 DNA is all that survives: 39 bases in frame from base 1. The germline V gene gives CDR1 as MDHEN and CDR2 as SYDVKM.

Recombination linked TRBV28 to TRBJ2-5; TRBD2 is perhaps the D gene, given 5 matching bases. Specimen: naive CD8+ T cells sorted from blood. What the cell subset or site label conveys for this sample: CD45RA+CCR7+. The source is a woman younger than 45 in good health. CDR3 sequence: CASSYLAEDCQYF. The nucleotide sequence is TGTGCCAGCAGTTATCTGGCTGAGGACTGCCAGTACTTC.